A single sample is the source of the 15 T cell receptor beta chains below, sequenced in a study of tumor-infiltrating lymphocytes in primary liver carcinoma. Co-extracting RNA and DNA was done with about 20-33 mg of unsorted bulk tissue as input. TCR beta cDNA was prepared out of roughly 0.45 ug total RNA by means of a constant-region primer. Libraries for TCR beta were built through three nested multiplex PCR rounds, which together made up a slightly modified ARM-PCR procedure. TRBV1-TRBV30 forward primers paired with a C-beta reverse primer drove the first two PCR rounds, roughly 10 cycles each. TCRdb analysed the multiplex PCR reads with MiXCR anew, one entry per CDR3 protein. The sample has 100,000 or so distinct CDR3 sequences, about four fifths seen once. Input material: liver tumor tissue from sampling region 3. The sample's subset: tumor region T3, left-lateral pole. The receptors were sampled from a man aged 35 to 55 with primary liver carcinoma and hepatitis B virus infection.

With respect to this clonotype: The conserved final phenylalanine or tryptophan is absent from the CDR3, which likely points to a read error. The genes are TRBV11-2 and TRBJ2-1, with 8 bases that match TRBD2. This CDR3 contains 17 residues. Per the germline V gene, CDR1 is SGHAT and CDR2 is FQNNGV. CDR3 residues: CASNLDKGGRFYSEQFL. In DNA, the CDR3 is TGTGCCAGCAACTTAGATAAGGGCGGGAGGTTCTACAGTGAGCAGTTCTTG.

The chain links TRBV6-2 or TRBV6-3 to TRBJ2-3, with a tentative D call TRBD2 (5 bases). The V gene lost 2 bases and the J gene lost 6 bases, with 18 bases spanning the gap. The germline V gene has CDR1 MNHEY and CDR2 SVGEGT. CDR3 length: 16 amino acids. This CDR3 is CASSYDKVGVSDTQYF. Here the CDR3 DNA reads TGTGCCAGCAGTTACGATAAGGTGGGAGTAAGTGATACGCAGTATTTT.

This clonotype was seen repeatedly, ten times or more. The chain has TRBV7-9 and TRBJ1-1; the D is unclear. Per germline, CDR1 SEHNR and CDR2 FQNEAQ (reference sequence). The V end was cut by 3 bases, the J end by 4 bases, with 12 bases between. The CDR3 length is 14 residues. This chain's CDR3 is CASSLMIGGTEAFF. In DNA form, the CDR3 reads TGTGCCAGCAGCTTGATGATCGGCGGCACTGAAGCTTTCTTT.

Of note for this clonotype: One junction end does not reproduce the germline sequence, and a read error may be involved. The chain joins TRBV24-1 to TRBJ2-2; D could derive from TRBD1 or TRBD2 (5 bases each). The CDR3 is 15 residues long. Germline CDR1 KGHDR, CDR2 SFDVKD. The CDR3 bases are TGTGCTACCAGTGAAGGGGATTACGACACCGGGGAGCTGGTTTTT. Its translation: CATSEGDYDTGELVF.

This clonotype was observed at least ten times. CDR3 in DNA: TGTGCCAGCAGCTCCGGGACTAGCGGCCTCGGGCAGTACTTC. Amino acids: CASSSGTSGLGQYF. The V call is TRBV5-6, the J call TRBJ2-7; 11 bases agree with TRBD2. V gave up 3 bases and J gave up 9 bases; unmatched junction bases: 8. The CDR3 consists of 14 residues. Per germline, CDR1 SGHDT and CDR2 YYEEEE.

This clonotype showed up many times. The chain uses TRBV12-3 or TRBV12-4 and TRBJ2-3; TRBD2 aligns across 8 bases. CDR3 length: 14 amino acids. V gave up 5 bases and J gave up 3 bases; unmatched junction bases: 4. CDR3: CASSPSGSTDTQYF. As DNA, the CDR3 is TGTGCCAGCAGTCCTAGCGGGTCTACAGATACGCAGTATTTT.

Points on this clonotype: This may be a read error, as it is one base from a much larger clone. This chain uses TRBV9 with TRBJ2-5; D is unclear. CDR1 and CDR2 (germline): SGDLS, YYNGEE. Trimming stripped 6 bases from V and 5 bases from J, with 11 bases between. The CDR3 runs 12 residues. In DNA form, the CDR3 reads TGTGCCAGCAACGGCCCTCAGGAGACCCAGTACTTC. It codes for CASNGPQETQYF.

In its sample, this clonotype was seen once. A much larger clone sits a single nucleotide away, making a read error possible. The J gene is TRBJ1-4, the V gene TRBV29-1; D remains ambiguous. CDR1 is SQVTM, CDR2 ANQGSEA, per germline. The length of the CDR3 is 11 residues. The CDR3 reads CSEATNEKLLF. In nucleotides, the CDR3 is TGCAGCGAGGCAACTAATGAAAAACTGCTTTTT.

About this clonotype: The junction does not match germline at one end; this may be a read error. This CDR3 reads CASCRTLVSPVHF. DNA for the CDR3: TGTGCCAGCTGCCGGACATTGGTTTCACCCGTCCACTTT. This chain uses TRBV11-1 with TRBJ1-6; D may be TRBD1 (5 bases). The CDR3 runs 13 residues. Germline assignment: CDR1 SGHAT and CDR2 FQDESV (reference sequence). The full variable domain, rest sourced from reference TRBV11-1 and TRBJ1-6, is EAEVAQSPRYKITEKSQAVAFWCDPISGHATLYWYRQILGQGPELLVQFQDESVVDDSQLPKDRFSAERLKGVDSTLKIQPAELGDSAMYLCASCRTLVSPVHFGNGTRLTVT.

Points on this clonotype: Lacking the conserved final phenylalanine or tryptophan, this CDR3 likely reflects a read error. V usage is TRBV6-1 and J usage is TRBJ2-4; D uncertain. Looked up from germline, CDR1 is MNHNS and CDR2 is SASEGT. Trimming stripped 1 base from V and 2 bases from J, with 12 bases between. The CDR3 covers 16 residues. CDR3 DNA: TGTGCCAGCAGTGAAGTAACACTGGGAACCAAAAACATTCAGTACTTA. Translated: CASSEVTLGTKNIQYL.

This clonotype was observed a few times. A read error may account for a junction end that differs from germline. The J gene is TRBJ1-6, the V gene TRBV9; D may be TRBD1 (6 bases). Germline V CDR1 and CDR2: SGDLS, YYNGEE. The CDR3 is 17 amino acids. The CDR3 spells CASSSTGQSSYDSPLHF. In DNA, the CDR3 is TGTGCCAGCAGCTCGACAGGCCAGAGCTCCTATGATTCACCCCTCCACTTT.

This clonotype was counted at least ten times. The V and J genes are TRBV28 and TRBJ2-7; no reliable D call. Germline V CDR1 and CDR2: MDHEN, SYDVKM. This CDR3 spans 16 amino acids. The germline V and J ends were trimmed by 7 bases and 6 bases, with 25 bases remaining between them. The CDR3 sequence: CASTYGVQLSPVEQYF. The CDR3 region has the DNA TGTGCCAGCACCTACGGCGTGCAGCTATCACCAGTCGAGCAGTACTTC.

This clonotype was detected only once. The junction departs from germline at one end; a sequencing error may be responsible. This sequence joins TRBV6-6 and TRBJ2-6; perhaps TRBD1 as D (5 bases). Germline assignment: CDR1 MNHNY and CDR2 SVGAGI (reference sequence). This CDR3 is 17 amino acids long. CDR3: CASSYRSHGSGANVMTF. The CDR3 DNA sequence: TGTGCCAGCAGTTACCGGAGCCACGGGTCTGGGGCCAACGTCATGACTTTC.

Details on this clonotype: A junction boundary mismatches the germline segment, possibly from a read error. J is TRBJ1-6 and V is TRBV11-1; D gene unclear. The CDR3 is 13 amino acids. Germline CDR1 reads SGHAT; CDR2 reads FQDESV (reference sequence). CDR3 sequence (DNA): TGTGCCAGCACCCGGTCACTGGTTACACCACTCCACTTT. This gives the protein CASTRSLVTPLHF.

In the case of this clonotype: Mismatch with germline at one junction end may stem from a read error. The CDR3 DNA sequence: TGTGCCAGTAGCTCTCCAGGGTCTAGCGGGACCAAAAACATTCAGTACTTC. This gives the protein CASSSPGSSGTKNIQYF. This chain links TRBV11-1 with TRBJ2-4; TRBD2 matches 9 bases. This CDR3 has 17 residues. Germline lookup yields CDR1 SGHAT and CDR2 FQDESV (reference sequence).